Sequencing of this TCR beta chain was carried out in a study of blood T cells in healthy people across ages. Study-wide findings and caveats: CMV status of donors was unknown, possibly confounding expanded clonotype changes. A strong correlation was seen between TCR beta diversity and naive T cell percentage. TCR beta diversity, measured per million T cells, fell in a roughly linear way with age. The study regarded diversity estimates from one million T cells as underestimates.

This clonotype appeared many times. The target antigen is unknown. The germline CDR1 and CDR2 sequences are MRHNA and SNTAGT. The CDR3 runs 13 residues. Between the trimmed V and J ends, which lost 2 bases and 2 bases, there was a span of 6 bases. A J-beta primer mix and a sample-barcoded 5' primer were used in a second PCR of about 7 to 12 cycles. TCRdb re-analysed the 5' RACE reads in MiXCR, keeping a single row per CDR3 protein. The sample yields over a million distinct CDR3 sequences, 42% seen once. This rearrangement joins TRBV6-4 to TRBJ1-1; no definite D call. The receptor comes from a woman between 18 and 29 years old in good health. Sequencing input: blood. The CDR3 DNA reads TGTGCCAGCAGTGACGGCCCTAACACTGAAGCTTTCTTT. Protein sequence: CASSDGPNTEAFF.